This T cell receptor (beta chain) was profiled in a study of cytomegalovirus exposure and HLA in healthy donors (dated by TCRdb to 2016 to 2017). Notes on the research overall: According to an earlier analysis of a few hundred of the donors, about 190 million T cells yielded 117 million unique TCR beta sequences and 276 Gb of sequence data. Around 300 gigabases of sequencing data and 78 million or so unique TCR sequences were included in an early release covering several hundred HLA-typed donors. Of the roughly 390 genotyped donors, about 80% fell in the genetic ancestry cluster associated with self-reported Caucasian donors. The aim of the study was to test whether cataloging public T cell receptors could identify signatures of past pathogen exposure. Using immunosequencing, the study profiled T cell repertoires from 666 subjects and related those repertoires to cytomegalovirus serostatus. A separate validation cohort of about 110 different subjects was used in addition to the approximately 610-subject first cohort. High-throughput TCR immunosequencing, statistical association of individual TCRs with disease status, and machine learning were combined to predict cytomegalovirus infection status. In a later analysis, previously published TCR beta repertoires from 666 donors were re-analyzed and high-resolution HLA genotyping was added so that TCR occurrence patterns could be studied. Rather than drawing on any new phenotypic data, the later analysis identified candidate immune exposures from TCR beta sequences and the way those sequences occurred across donors. An earlier analysis of several hundred of the donors applied high-throughput TCR beta sequencing to assess whether each TCR beta V gene segment acted as functional or pseudogenic. Donor age, sex, ethnicity and CMV serostatus were compiled alongside the repertoire data. A later genetic analysis used genome-wide SNP genotypes for about 60% of the roughly 700 donors, treating that subset as a discovery cohort. All discovery cohort repertoires had been generated using a single sequencing platform. HLA typing covered class I and class II loci at four-digit resolution. The number of donors typed differed by locus, with roughly 629-640 for A, B, C, DRB1 and DQB1, roughly 520 for DQA1, about 610 for DPA1, and roughly 450 for DPB1. Roughly 5 DR-DQ haplotypes were handled as single units for association and clustering, since linkage in the cohort was strong. Among 398 genotyped donors of the cohort, an average of approximately 250,000 unique TCR beta nucleotide sequences were sequenced per donor, roughly 20% of them non-productive. Study-level results and caveats: Most TCR sequences were seen in very few donors, while some public TCRs were found in many individuals. In a later analysis, the rate of TCR association differed among HLA loci, with DRB1 alleles having the most associated TCRs and HLA-C alleles having the fewest. In a later genetic analysis, fewer N-insertions in productive TCRs were reported among donors in an Asian-associated ancestry cluster than the 666-donor mean. HLA typing was unavailable for some donors at each locus, so association tests used only the typed subset. A total of about 150 TCR beta chains were listed by the study as associated with cytomegalovirus. CMV serostatus was the only immune exposure information available for the cohort. Because counts were too low, some 17 rarely observed V segments, including chromosome 9 orphons, were left out of the earlier analysis of about 620 of the donors. In a later genetic analysis, a missense DCLRE1C variant was associated with V-gene and J-gene trimming of TCR beta chains, and the association was replicated in an independent cohort. In a later analysis, HLA-associated TCR beta chains were found to be more clonally expanded and to have lower generation probabilities than equally common non-associated chains. Correlated functional status among segregating V segments might be attributable to linkage disequilibrium, but an unknown experimental factor could not be ruled out. According to a later analysis, parvovirus B19, influenza, CMV and Epstein-Barr virus appeared linked to several top co-occurrence clusters. Three of the identified cytomegalovirus-associated TCR beta chains were confirmed in vitro to be specific for cytomegalovirus antigens. When HLA alleles, especially DR and DQ, strongly co-occurred, attributing TCR associations to individual alleles was difficult. A further reported finding was that TCR beta sequences accurately predicted the HLA-A and HLA-B alleles for most subjects in the first cohort. According to the authors, the approach could potentially be generalized to other disease states and immunological phenotypes. In both the original and validation cohorts, the classifier was reported to diagnose cytomegalovirus status with high specificity and sensitivity. The 87-base-pair reads could not distinguish some IMGT-functional V segments, including TRBV6-2 and TRBV6-3, so those segments were excluded. In a later analysis, more than 15,000 TCR beta sequences were associated with specific HLA alleles at a false discovery rate of 0.05. In a later analysis, most CMV-associated TCR beta chains were found to appear HLA-restricted, with HLA associations seemingly driven largely by CMV exposure. A cluster of highly shared sequence variants was judged likely to represent a technical artifact of the sequencing pipeline. This cohort had only TCR beta chains sequenced, and the lack of alpha or paired-chain data limited which features could be detected. An earlier analysis of around 500 of the donors showed that most TCR beta V segments appeared in productive rearrangements either about 87% or about 30% of the time, which broadly matched IMGT annotations. Presence/absence analyses assumed roughly uniform sequencing depth across donors, an assumption that may not hold.

The cohort was made up of 650 to 700 healthy bone marrow donors. All cohort members were sampled while nominally healthy, although unrecorded immune exposures were likely present. The donor tested CMV seropositive, placing the donor among the 290 or so seropositive members of the cohort. A peripheral blood sample was collected from each donor, and TCR beta sequencing was performed on peripheral blood mononuclear cells. The Qiagen DNeasy Blood Extraction Kit was used to extract genomic DNA from the blood cell samples. Library preparation employed the immunoSEQ multiplex PCR assay. The multiplex PCR relied on a mix of 60 forward primers for TCR Vbeta segments and 13 reverse primers for TCR Jbeta segments. The CDR3 region of rearranged TCR beta genes was amplified from genomic DNA with a multiplex PCR assay. The Illumina HiSeq System was used to sequence the amplified TCR beta libraries as 87-base-pair reads. In the paper's pipeline: A later analysis tallied around 80 million unique TCR beta chains across the approximately 670 repertoires, and about 10 million of those chains were shared by two or more donors. Raw reads were error-corrected and collapsed into unique sequences by a nearest-neighbor algorithm in which closely related sequences were merged to remove PCR and sequencing errors. To assign V, D and J gene segments, CDR3 sequences were aligned to IMGT reference sequences. For a sequence to be retained, at least a six-nucleotide match to both a V gene segment and a J gene segment was required. A rearrangement counted as productive if the CDR3 had no stop codons and remained in frame with V and J, and every other rearrangement counted as non-productive. CDR3 was defined according to IMGT convention as the region running from the second conserved V-encoded cysteine to the conserved J-encoded phenylalanine. In an earlier analysis of some 550 of the donors, sequences lacking an unambiguous match to a single V gene segment were excluded. In an earlier analysis of several hundred of the donors, V segments were called functional above 56.7% productive rearrangements and were called segregating when the between-donor standard deviation exceeded 5%. A statistical classification framework was built for diagnosing cytomegalovirus status from the catalog of TCR beta chain sequences. In a later analysis, TCR nucleotide sequences were compared against IMGT/GENE-DB human TR gene sequences so that V and J genes could be assigned. Using the TCRdist pipeline, a later analysis assigned CDR3 sequences along with most-parsimonious VDJ recombination scenarios. In a later analysis, every TCR beta chain was defined by the combination of its CDR3 amino acid sequence and its V-gene family, and reads without a unique V-gene family were dropped. A later analysis removed nearly 600 highly shared, low-generation-probability nucleotide sequences to deal with suspected cross-contamination and a sequencing artifact. In a later analysis, a clonal expansion index was calculated for each public chain from normalized within-repertoire ranks of inferred template counts. A later analysis computed generation probabilities with a VDJ recombination model fitted to out-of-frame rearrangements, and checked the results against IGoR. In a later analysis, TCR-TCR, TCR-HLA and TCR-CMV co-occurrence was scored with hypergeometric tests, and a repertoire-size bias correction was applied to TCR pairs. In a later analysis, false discovery rates were estimated by permuting HLA or CMV assignments 20 times. A later analysis grouped co-occurring TCRs with DBSCAN, adding TCRdist sequence similarity when clustering within HLA-allele-positive subsets. Repertoires with fewer than 30,000 or more than 120,000 public chains were left out of co-occurrence clustering, as were a few repertoires with anomalous nucleotide sharing. Drawn from immuneACCESS, this table holds only the in-frame rearrangements with V and J called that TCRdb kept. Clones are partly lost; checked studies trace under half to an unresolved V gene and leave the rest unexplained. That table furnishes V, J and clone size, whereas the DNA furnished D and trimming. Counted in this sample were about 200,000 clones; around 79% of them appeared once. The top ten hold approximately 0.4% of the sample.

Regarding this clone: Which antigen it targets is not known. No much larger clonotype is one base removed from it; base qualities were not supplied.

V and J are trimmed by 5 bases and 4 bases, and the gene matches miss 6 bases of the junction. The CDR3 measures 14 amino acids from cysteine to phenylalanine. The sequence is cut down to CDR3 DNA, 42 bases in frame from base 1. The germline V gene (reference sequence) gives CDR1 as SSHAT and CDR2 as FNYEAQ. The clonotype originates from a male donor in good health and CMV-seropositive. The sample was PBMCs. The chain joins TRBV7-7 to TRBJ2-5, and 8 junction bases match TRBD1. CDR3 reads: CASSTDRVGETQYF. The nucleotide sequence reads as follows: TGTGCCAGCAGCACGGACAGGGTTGGAGAGACCCAGTACTTC.